The 7 T cell receptor beta chains reported below all come from one sample, sequenced in a study of blood T cell repertoires in COVID-19. The protocol was immunoSEQ multiplex PCR, while the TCRdb copy is restricted to in-frame clones and leaves out a portion. The table lists 65,000 to 70,000 clones, 85% to 90% of them singletons. Material: peripheral blood. All receptors derive from a man over 45 with acute or convalescent COVID-19.

This chain joins TRBV6-5 and TRBJ1-1, with 7 positions matching TRBD1. The length of the CDR3 is 15 residues. The V segment lost 5 bases and the J segment 0 bases; nucleotides outside the gene matches: 6. CDR1 and CDR2 (germline): MNHEY, SVGAGI. The CDR3: CASSLNRGMNTEAFF. CDR3 nucleotides: TGTGCCAGCAGTCTTAACAGGGGAATGAACACTGAAGCTTTCTTT.

The V and J genes are TRBV28 and TRBJ1-2; 8 nucleotides agree with TRBD1. CDR1 is MDHEN and CDR2 is SYDVKM in the germline V gene. This CDR3 region has 14 residues. Unmatched junction bases numbered 7, after V lost 6 bases and J lost 4 bases. CDR3 coding DNA: TGTGCCAGCAGGCCCGGACAGGGCACCTATGGCTACACCTTC. Its protein is CASRPGQGTYGYTF.

This sequence joins TRBV6-2 or TRBV6-3 and TRBJ2-1, with 10 bases that match TRBD2. Germline CDR1 is MNHEY and CDR2 is SVGEGT. V lost 5 bases to trimming and J lost 3 bases; unmatched junction nucleotides: 4. CDR3 size: 15 residues. The CDR3 protein is CASSLAGARYNEQFF. CDR3 nucleotide sequence: TGTGCCAGCAGTCTAGCGGGGGCTCGCTACAATGAGCAGTTCTTC.

The chain combines TRBV21-1 with TRBJ2-7; the table's D gene call, TRBD1, was not cross checked with the DNA. TRBV21-1 is a documented pseudogene. The CDR3 contains 20 residues. CDR3 sequence reads: CASSKALCRVVTTISYEQYF. DNA for the CDR3: TGTGCCAGCAGCAAAGCCCTTTGCAGGGTGGTAACAACTATCTCCTACGAGCAGTACTTC.

The chain joins TRBV3-1 (or the pseudogene TRBV3-2) to TRBJ1-1; 12 positions agree with TRBD1. The CDR3 contains 15 residues. Trimming at V came to 1 base and at J to 4 bases, leaving 1 base not matched to a gene. Per germline, CDR1 LGHDT and CDR2 YNNKEL (reference sequence). CDR3: CASSQGDRGLTEAFF. The DNA of the CDR3 is TGTGCCAGCAGCCAAGGGGACAGGGGGCTCACTGAAGCTTTCTTT.

The genes are TRBV27 and TRBJ2-1, with D possibly matching TRBD2 (6 bases). V lost 5 bases, J lost 2 bases, and 16 bases lay in between. In germline, CDR1 is MNHEY, CDR2 SMNVEV (reference sequence). The CDR3 runs 16 residues. The CDR3 spells CASSPPGLSPYNEQFF. CDR3 DNA sequence: TGTGCCAGCAGTCCACCGGGACTGTCCCCCTACAATGAGCAGTTCTTC.

The chain has TRBV6-4 and TRBJ2-3; 9 bases fit TRBD2. Germline V gene sequence: CDR1 MRHNA, CDR2 SNTAGT. The CDR3 runs to 16 residues. After removal of 3 bases from V and 6 bases from J, the junction contained 10 bases not matched to a gene. CDR3 sequence: CASSEGPASGTDTQYF. The CDR3 DNA reads as TGTGCCAGCAGTGAGGGTCCGGCTAGCGGGACTGATACGCAGTATTTT.